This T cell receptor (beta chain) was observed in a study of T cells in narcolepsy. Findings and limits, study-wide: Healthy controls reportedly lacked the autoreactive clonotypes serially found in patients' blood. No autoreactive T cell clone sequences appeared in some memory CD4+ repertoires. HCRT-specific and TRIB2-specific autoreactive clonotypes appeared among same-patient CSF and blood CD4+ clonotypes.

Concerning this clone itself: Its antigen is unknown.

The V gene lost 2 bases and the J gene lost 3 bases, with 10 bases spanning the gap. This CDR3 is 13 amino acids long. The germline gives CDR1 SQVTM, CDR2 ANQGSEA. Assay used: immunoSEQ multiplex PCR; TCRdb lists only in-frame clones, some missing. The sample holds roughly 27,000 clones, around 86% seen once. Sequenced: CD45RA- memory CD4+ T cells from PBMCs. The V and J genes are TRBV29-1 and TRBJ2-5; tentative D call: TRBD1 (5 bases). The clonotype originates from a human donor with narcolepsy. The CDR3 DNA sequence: TGCAGCGTTGAACAGGGCGCGAAAGAGACCCAGTACTTC. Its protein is CSVEQGAKETQYF.